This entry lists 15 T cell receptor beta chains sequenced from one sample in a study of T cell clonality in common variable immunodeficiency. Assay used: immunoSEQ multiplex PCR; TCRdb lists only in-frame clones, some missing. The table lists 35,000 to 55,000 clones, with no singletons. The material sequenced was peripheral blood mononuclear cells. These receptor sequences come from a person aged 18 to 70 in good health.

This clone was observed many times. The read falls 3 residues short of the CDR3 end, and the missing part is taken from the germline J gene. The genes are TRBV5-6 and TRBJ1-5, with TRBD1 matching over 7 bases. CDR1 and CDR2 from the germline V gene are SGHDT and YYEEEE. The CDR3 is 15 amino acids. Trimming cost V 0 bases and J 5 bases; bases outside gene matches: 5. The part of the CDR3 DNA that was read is TGTGCCAGCAGCTTGGGAGGGGGCGGGTATCAGCCC. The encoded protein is CASSLGGGGYQP. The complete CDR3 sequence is CASSLGGGGYQPQHF. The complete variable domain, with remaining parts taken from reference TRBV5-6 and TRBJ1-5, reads DAGVTQSPTHLIKTRGQQVTLRCSPKSGHDTVSWYQQALGQGPQFIFQYYEEEERQRGNFPDRFSGHQFPNYSSELNVNALLLGDSALYLCASSLGGGGYQPQHFGDGTRLSIL.

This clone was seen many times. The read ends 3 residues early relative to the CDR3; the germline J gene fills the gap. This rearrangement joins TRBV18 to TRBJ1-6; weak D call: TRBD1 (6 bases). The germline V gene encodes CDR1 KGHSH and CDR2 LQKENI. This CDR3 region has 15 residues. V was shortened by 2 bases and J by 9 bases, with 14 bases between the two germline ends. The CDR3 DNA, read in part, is TGTGCCAGCTCACCAGAGCGCAGGGGAACTTCACCC. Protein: CASSPERRGTSP. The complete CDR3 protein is CASSPERRGTSPLHF. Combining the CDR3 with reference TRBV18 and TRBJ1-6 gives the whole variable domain NAGVMQNPRHLVRRRGQEARLRCSPMKGHSHVYWYRQLPEEGLKFMVYLQKENIIDESGMPKERFSAEFPKEGPSILRIQQVVRGDSAAYFCASSPERRGTSPLHFGNGTRLTVT.

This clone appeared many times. CDR3 DNA, as far as it was read: TGTGCCAGCAGTGACTCGACTAGCGGGTACAATGAG. Its translation: CASSDSTSGYNE. The whole CDR3 region reads CASSDSTSGYNEQFF. The rearrangement joins TRBV6-4 to TRBJ2-1; 10 positions match TRBD2. The CDR3 extends 3 residues past the end of the read, so its final part is completed from the germline J gene. The germline V gene encodes CDR1 MRHNA and CDR2 SNTAGT. The CDR3 contains 15 residues. The V and J ends lost 0 bases and 4 bases, in that order; junction bases with no gene match: 0.

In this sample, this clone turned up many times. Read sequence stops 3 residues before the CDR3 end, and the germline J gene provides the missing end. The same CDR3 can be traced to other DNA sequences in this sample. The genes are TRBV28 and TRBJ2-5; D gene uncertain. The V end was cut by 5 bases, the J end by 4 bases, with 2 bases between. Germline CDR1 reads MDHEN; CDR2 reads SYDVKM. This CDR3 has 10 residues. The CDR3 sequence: CASSRETQYF. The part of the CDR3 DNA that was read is TGTGCCAGCAGTCGAGAGACC.

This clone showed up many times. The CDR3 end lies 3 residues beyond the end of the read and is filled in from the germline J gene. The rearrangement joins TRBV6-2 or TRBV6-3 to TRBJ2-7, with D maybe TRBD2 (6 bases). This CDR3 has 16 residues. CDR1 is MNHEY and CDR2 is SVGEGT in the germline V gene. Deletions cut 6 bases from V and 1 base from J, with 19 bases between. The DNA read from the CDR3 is TGTGCCAGCAGCCTCAGAGTCGGAGGGTTGTCCTACGAG. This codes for CASSLRVGGLSYE. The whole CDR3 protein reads CASSLRVGGLSYEQYF.

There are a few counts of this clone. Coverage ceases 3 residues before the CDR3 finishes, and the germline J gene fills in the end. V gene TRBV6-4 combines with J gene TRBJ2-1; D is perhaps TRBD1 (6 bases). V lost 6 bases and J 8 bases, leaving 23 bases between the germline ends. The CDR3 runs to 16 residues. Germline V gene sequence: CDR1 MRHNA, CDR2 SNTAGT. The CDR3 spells CASSPHRDGFHHEQFF. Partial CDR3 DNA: TGTGCCAGCAGCCCACACAGGGATGGGTTTCACCATGAG.

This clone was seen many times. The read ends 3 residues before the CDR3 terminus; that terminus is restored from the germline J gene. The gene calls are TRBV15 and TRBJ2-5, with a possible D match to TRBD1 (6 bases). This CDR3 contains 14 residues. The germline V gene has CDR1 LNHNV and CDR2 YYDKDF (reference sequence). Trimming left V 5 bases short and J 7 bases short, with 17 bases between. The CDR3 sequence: CATSLGQGGVTQYF. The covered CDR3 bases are TGTGCCACCAGCCTGGGGCAAGGGGGAGTGACC.

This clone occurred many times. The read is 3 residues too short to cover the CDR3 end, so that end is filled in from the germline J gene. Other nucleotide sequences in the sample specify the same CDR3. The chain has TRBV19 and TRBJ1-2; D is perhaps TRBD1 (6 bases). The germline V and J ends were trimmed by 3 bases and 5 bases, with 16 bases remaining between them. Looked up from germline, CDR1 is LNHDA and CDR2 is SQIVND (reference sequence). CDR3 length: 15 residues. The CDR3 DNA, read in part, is TGTGCCAGTAGTATCCGGGCAGGGGAAGGATATGGC. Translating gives CASSIRAGEGYG. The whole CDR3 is CASSIRAGEGYGYTF.

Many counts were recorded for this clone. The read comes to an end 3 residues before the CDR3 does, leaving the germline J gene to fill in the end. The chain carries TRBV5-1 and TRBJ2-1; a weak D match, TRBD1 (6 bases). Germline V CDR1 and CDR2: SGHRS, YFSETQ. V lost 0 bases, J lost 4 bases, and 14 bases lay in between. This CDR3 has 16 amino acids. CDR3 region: CASSLEGGWLYNEQFF. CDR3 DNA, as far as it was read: TGCGCCAGCAGCTTGGAAGGGGGATGGCTATACAATGAG.

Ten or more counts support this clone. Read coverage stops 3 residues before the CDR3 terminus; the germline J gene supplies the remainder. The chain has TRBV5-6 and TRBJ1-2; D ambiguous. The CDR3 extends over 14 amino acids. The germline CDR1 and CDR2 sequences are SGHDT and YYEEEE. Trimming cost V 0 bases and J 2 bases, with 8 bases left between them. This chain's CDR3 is CASSLGPPNYGYTF. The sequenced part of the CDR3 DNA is TGTGCCAGCAGCTTGGGGCCCCCGAACTATGGC.

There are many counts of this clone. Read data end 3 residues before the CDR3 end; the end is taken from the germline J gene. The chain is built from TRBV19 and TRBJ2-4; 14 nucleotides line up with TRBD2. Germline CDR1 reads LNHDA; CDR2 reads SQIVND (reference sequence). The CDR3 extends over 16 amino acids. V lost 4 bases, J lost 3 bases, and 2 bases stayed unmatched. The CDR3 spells CASSRLAGGSKNIQYF. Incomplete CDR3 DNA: TGTGCCAGTAGTAGACTAGCGGGAGGGAGCAAAAACATT.

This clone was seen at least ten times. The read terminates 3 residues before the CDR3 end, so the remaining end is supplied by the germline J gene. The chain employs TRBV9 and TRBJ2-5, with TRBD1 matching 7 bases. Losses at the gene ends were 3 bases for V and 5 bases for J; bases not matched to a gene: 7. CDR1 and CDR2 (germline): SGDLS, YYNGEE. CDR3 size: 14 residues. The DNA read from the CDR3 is TGTGCCAGCAGCGCTAGACAGGGTAGTGAGACC. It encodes CASSARQGSET. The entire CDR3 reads CASSARQGSETQYF.

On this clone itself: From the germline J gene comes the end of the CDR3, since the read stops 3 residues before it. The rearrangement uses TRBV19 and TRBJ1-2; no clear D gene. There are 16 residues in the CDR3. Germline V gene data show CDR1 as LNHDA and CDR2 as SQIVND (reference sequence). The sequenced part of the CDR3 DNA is TGTGCCAGTAGTCCCCGACTAGCGGGATTAGTAGATACC. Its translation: CASSPRLAGLVDT. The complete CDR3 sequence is CASSPRLAGLVDTYTF. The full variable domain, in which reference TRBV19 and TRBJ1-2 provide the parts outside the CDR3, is DGGITQSPKYLFRKEGQNVTLSCEQNLNHDAMYWYRQDPGQGLRLIYYSQIVNDFQKGDIAEGYSVSREKKESFPLTVTSAQKNPTAFYLCASSPRLAGLVDTYTFGSGTRLTVV.

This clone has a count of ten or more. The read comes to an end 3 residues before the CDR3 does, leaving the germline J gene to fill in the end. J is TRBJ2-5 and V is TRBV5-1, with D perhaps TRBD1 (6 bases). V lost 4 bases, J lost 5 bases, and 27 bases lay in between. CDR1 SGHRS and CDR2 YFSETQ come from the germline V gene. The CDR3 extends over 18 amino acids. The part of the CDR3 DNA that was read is TGCGCCAGCAGCGCCCCCCTTGCCGACAGGCGCCACGGGGAGACC. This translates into CASSAPLADRRHGET. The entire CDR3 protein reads CASSAPLADRRHGETQYF.

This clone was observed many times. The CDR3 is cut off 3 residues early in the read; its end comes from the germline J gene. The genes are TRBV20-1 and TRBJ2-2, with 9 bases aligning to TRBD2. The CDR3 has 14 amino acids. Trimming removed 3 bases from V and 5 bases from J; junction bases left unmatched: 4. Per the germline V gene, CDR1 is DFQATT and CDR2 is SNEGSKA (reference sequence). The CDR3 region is CSARGTSRTGELFF. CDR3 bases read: TGCAGTGCTAGGGGGACTAGCCGAACCGGGGAG.